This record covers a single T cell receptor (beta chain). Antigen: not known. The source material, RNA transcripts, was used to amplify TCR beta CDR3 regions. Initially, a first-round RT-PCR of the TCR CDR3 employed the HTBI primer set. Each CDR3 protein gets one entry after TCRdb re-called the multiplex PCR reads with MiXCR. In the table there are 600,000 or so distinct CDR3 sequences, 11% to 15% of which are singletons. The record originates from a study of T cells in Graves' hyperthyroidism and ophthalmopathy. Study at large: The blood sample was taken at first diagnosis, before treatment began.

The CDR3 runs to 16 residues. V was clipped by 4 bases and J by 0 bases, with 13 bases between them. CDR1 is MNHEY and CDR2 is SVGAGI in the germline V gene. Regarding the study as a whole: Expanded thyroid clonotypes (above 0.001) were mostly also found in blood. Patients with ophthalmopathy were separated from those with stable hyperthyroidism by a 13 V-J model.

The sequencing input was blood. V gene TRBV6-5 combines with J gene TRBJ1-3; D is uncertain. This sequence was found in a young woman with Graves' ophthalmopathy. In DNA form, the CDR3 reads TGTGCCAGCAGTTTTACAGAAAGTGGCTCTGGAAACACCATATATTTT. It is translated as CASSFTESGSGNTIYF.